This T cell receptor beta chain comes out of a study of response to subunit inactivated influenza vaccine. This clonotype was detected only a few times. The antigen is undetermined. Whole-study findings and limits: There was a suggestion from the authors that each seasonal influenza vaccination recruits few new T cells.

The CDR3 has 18 residues. V lost 3 bases and J 0 bases, leaving 15 bases between the germline ends. Germline V gives CDR1 ENHRY, CDR2 SYGVKD. TCRdb fed the RT-PCR reads into MiXCR, producing one record per CDR3 protein. This sample yields hundreds of thousands of distinct CDR3 sequences, of which 6% to 9% are seen a single time; approximately 12% belongs to the top ten. The V call is TRBV10-3, the J call TRBJ2-6; D is unclear. The sample here was PBMCs from blood, taken around 25 months after vaccination. This receptor was taken from a man between 50 and 75 years old who received an inactivated influenza vaccine. This chain's CDR3 is CAISDTVGMNSGANVLTF. CDR3 bases: TGTGCCATCAGTGACACGGTGGGTATGAACTCTGGGGCCAACGTCCTGACTTTC.